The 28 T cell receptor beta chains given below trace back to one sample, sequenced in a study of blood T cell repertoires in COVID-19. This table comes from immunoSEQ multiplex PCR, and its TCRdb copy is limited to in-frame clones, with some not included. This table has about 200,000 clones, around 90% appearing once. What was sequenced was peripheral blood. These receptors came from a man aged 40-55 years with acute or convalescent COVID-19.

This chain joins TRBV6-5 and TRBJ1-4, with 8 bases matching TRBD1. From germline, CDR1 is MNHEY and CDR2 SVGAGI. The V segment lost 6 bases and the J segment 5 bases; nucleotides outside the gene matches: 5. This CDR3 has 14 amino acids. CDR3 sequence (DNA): TGTGCCAGCAGCTGGACAGGGACCAATGAAAAACTGTTTTTT. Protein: CASSWTGTNEKLFF.

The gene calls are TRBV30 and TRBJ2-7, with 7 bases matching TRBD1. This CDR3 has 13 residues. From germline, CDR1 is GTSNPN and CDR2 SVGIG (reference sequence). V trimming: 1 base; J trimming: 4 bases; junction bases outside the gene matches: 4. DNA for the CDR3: TGTGCCTGGAGTGGGGACAGCAATTACGAGCAGTACTTC. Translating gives CAWSGDSNYEQYF.

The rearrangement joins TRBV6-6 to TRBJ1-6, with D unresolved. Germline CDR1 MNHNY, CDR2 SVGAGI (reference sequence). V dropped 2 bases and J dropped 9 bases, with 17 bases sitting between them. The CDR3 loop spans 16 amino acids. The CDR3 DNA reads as TGTGCCAGCAGTTACCTGTCCTCCGCGGGTGGTTCACCCCTCCACTTT. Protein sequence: CASSYLSSAGGSPLHF.

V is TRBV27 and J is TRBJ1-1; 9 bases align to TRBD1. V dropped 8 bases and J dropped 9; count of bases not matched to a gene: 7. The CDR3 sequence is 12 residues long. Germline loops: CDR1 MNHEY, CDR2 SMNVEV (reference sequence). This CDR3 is CASLHGTGKAFF. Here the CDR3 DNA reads TGTGCCAGCCTCCATGGGACAGGGAAAGCTTTCTTT.

The CDR3 nucleotides are TGTGCCAGCAGTGGGACAGGGCATGAGCAGTTCTTC. This encodes CASSGTGHEQFF. This rearrangement joins TRBV6-4 to TRBJ2-1; 8 positions agree with TRBD1. Germline V gene lookup returns CDR1 MRHNA and CDR2 SNTAGT. The trim removed 4 bases at V and 8 bases at J, leaving 1 base unmatched. This CDR3 has 12 amino acids.

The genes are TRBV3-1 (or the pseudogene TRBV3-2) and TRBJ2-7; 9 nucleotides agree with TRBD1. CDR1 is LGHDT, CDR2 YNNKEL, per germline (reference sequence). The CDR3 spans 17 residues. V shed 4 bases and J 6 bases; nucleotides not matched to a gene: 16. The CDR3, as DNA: TGTGCCAGCAGCCCTCAAGGGTCGAGACAGGGGGTACGCGAGCAGTACTTC. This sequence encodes CASSPQGSRQGVREQYF.

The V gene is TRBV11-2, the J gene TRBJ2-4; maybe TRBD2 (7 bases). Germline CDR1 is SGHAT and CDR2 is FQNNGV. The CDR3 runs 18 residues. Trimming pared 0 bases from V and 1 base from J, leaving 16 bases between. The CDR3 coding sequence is TGTGCCAGCAGCTTAGATCGGGCGGGGGCCGGGGCCAAAAACATTCAGTACTTC. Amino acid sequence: CASSLDRAGAGAKNIQYF.

The CDR3 DNA follows: TGTGCCTGGAGTGTACTAGGACAGGGCGCTTATGGCTACACCTTC. Protein product: CAWSVLGQGAYGYTF. The V and J genes are TRBV30 and TRBJ1-2, with TRBD1 matching 8 bases. The CDR3 consists of 15 residues. Germline trimming cut 0 bases from V and 5 bases from J; bases unmatched to any gene: 8. Germline V gives CDR1 GTSNPN, CDR2 SVGIG (reference sequence).

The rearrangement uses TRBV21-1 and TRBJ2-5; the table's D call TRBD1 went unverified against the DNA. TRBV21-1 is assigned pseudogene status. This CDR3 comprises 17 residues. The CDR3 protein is CASPEDSGQGSQETQYF. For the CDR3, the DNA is TGTGCCAGCCCCGAGGATTCGGGACAGGGAAGCCAAGAGACCCAGTACTTC.

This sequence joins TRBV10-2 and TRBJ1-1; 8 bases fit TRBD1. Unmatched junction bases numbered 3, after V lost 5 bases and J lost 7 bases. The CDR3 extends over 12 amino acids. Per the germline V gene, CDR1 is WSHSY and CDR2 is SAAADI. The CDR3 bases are TGCGCCAGCAGTCATGGACAGGGTGAAGCTTTCTTT. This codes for CASSHGQGEAFF.

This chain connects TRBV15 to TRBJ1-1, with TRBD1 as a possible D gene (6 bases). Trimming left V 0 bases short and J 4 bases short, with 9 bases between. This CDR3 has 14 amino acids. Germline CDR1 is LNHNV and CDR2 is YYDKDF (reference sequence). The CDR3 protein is CATSRDLDSTEAFF. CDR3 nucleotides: TGTGCCACCAGCAGAGATCTGGACAGCACTGAAGCTTTCTTT.

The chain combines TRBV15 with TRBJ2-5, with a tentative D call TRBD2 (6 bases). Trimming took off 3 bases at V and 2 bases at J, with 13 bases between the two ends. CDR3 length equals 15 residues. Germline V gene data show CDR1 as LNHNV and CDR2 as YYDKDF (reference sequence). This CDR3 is CATSSALAGQETQYF. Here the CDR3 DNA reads TGTGCCACCAGCAGTGCCCTCGCGGGACAAGAGACCCAGTACTTC.

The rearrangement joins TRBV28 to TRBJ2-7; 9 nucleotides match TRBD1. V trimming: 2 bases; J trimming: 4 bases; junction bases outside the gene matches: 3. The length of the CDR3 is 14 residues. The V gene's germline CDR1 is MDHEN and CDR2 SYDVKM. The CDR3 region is CASSLTGGRYEQYF. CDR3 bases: TGTGCCAGCAGTTTAACAGGGGGCAGATACGAGCAGTACTTC.

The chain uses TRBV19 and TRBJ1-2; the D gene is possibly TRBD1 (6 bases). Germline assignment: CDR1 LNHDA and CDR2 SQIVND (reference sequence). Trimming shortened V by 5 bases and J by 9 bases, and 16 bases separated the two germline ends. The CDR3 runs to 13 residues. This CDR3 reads CASSDPWGRSYTF. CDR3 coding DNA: TGTGCCAGTAGTGACCCCTGGGGGCGAAGCTACACCTTC.

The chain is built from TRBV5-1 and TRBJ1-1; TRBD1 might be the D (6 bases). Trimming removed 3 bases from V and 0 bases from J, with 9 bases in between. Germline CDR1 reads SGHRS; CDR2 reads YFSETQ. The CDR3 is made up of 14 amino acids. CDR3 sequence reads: CASSSGAMNTEAFF. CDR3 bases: TGCGCCAGCAGCTCAGGGGCAATGAACACTGAAGCTTTCTTT.

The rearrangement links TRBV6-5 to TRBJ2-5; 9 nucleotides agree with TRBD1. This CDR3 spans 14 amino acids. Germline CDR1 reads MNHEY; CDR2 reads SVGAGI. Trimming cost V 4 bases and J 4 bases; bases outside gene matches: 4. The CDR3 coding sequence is TGTGCCAGCAGTTTACAGGGGGCCGGAGAGACCCAGTACTTC. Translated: CASSLQGAGETQYF.

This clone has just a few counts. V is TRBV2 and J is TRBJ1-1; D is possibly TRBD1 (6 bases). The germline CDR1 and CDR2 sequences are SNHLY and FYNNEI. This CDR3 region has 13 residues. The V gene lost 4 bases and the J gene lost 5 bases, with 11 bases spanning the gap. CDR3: CASSADRTTEAFF. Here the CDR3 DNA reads TGTGCCAGCAGTGCCGACAGGACGACTGAAGCTTTCTTT.

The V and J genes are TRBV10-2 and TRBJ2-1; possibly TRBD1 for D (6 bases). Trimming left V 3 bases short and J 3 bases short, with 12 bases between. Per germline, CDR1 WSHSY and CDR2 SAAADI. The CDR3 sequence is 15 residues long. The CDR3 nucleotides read TGCGCCAGCAGTGACAGGGGCACCCACTACAATGAGCAGTTCTTC. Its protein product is CASSDRGTHYNEQFF.

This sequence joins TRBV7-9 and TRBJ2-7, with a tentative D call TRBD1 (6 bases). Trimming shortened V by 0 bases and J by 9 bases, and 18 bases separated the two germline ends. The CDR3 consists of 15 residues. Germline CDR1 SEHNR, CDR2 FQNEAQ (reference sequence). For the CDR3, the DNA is TGTGCCAGCAGCTTAGCCGAGGGGGTGCTAAGTGGGCAGTACTTC. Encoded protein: CASSLAEGVLSGQYF.

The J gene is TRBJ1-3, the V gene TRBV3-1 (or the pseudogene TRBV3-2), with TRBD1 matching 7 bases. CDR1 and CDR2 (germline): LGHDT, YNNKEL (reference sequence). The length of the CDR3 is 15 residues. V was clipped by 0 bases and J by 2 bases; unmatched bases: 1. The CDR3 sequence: CASSQDRGTGNTIYF. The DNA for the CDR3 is TGTGCCAGCAGCCAAGACAGGGGGACTGGAAACACCATATATTTT.

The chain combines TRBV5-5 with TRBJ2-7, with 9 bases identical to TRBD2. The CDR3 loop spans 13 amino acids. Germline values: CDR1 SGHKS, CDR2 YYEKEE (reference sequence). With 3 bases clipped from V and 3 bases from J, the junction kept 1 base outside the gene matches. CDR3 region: CASSSRGGYEQYF. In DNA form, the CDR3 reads TGTGCCAGCAGCTCGCGGGGGGGCTACGAGCAGTACTTC.

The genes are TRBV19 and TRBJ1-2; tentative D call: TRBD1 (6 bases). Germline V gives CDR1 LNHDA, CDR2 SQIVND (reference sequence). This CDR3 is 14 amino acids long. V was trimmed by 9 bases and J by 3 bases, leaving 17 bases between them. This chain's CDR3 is CASRGGGLHYGYTF. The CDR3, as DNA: TGTGCCAGCCGAGGGGGGGGGCTCCACTATGGCTACACCTTC.

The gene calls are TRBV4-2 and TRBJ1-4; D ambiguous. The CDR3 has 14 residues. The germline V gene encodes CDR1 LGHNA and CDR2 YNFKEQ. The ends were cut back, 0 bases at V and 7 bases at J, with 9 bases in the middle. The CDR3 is CASSQDIGGEKLFF. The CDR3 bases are TGTGCCAGCAGCCAAGATATCGGAGGTGAAAAACTGTTTTTT.

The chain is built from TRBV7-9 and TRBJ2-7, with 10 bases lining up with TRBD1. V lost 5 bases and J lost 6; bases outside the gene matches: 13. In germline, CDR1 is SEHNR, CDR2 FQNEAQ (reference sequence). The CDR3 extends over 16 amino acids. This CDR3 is CASSPWGGQGLSEQYF. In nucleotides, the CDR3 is TGTGCCAGCAGCCCATGGGGGGGACAGGGGCTGTCCGAGCAGTACTTC.

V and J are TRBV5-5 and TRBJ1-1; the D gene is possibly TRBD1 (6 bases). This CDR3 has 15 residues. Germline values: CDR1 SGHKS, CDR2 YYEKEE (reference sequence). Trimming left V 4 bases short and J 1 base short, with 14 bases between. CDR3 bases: TGTGCCAGCAGCCGCCCCGGACAGCGGAACACTGAAGCTTTCTTT. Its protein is CASSRPGQRNTEAFF.

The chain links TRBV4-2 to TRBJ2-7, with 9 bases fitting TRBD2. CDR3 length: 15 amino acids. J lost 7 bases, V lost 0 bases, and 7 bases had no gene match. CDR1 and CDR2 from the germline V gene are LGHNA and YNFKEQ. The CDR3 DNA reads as TGTGCCAGCAGCCAAGAGCCCAGCGGGGGGCGAGAGCAGTACTTC. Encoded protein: CASSQEPSGGREQYF.

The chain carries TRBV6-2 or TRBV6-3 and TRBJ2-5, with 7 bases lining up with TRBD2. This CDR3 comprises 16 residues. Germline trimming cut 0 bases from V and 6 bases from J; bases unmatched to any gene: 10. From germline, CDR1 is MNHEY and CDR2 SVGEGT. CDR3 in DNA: TGTGCCAGCAGTTACTCGGGAGGGCGGGGAGTAAAGACCCAGTACTTC. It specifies CASSYSGGRGVKTQYF.

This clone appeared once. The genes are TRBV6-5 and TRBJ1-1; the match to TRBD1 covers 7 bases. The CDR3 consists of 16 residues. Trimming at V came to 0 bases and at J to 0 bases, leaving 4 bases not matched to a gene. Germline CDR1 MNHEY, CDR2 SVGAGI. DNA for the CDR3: TGTGCCAGCAGTTACTCCCGGGACAGTTTGAACACTGAAGCTTTCTTT. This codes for CASSYSRDSLNTEAFF.